This T cell receptor beta chain was recovered during a study of blood T cell repertoires in COVID-19. Study summary: Whether acute or convalescent, the COVID-19 samples came from the United States, Italy and Spain. PBMCs, B-cell-depleted T cells, or T cells provided the cDNA or gDNA that made up the material.

V was clipped by 0 bases and J by 8 bases, with 11 bases between them. The V gene's germline CDR1 is SGHAT and CDR2 FQDESV (reference sequence). The CDR3 is 15 residues long. Under the authors' procedure: Cell counts per sample came from amplifying reference gene primers. The method was immunoSEQ multiplex PCR; TCRdb's version includes in-frame clones alone and lacks a portion of them. Clone size and V and J calls were adopted from that table, with D and trimming inferred from the DNA. The table includes around 310,000 clones, more than 75% detected once. Sequencing used peripheral blood. This rearrangement joins TRBV11-1 to TRBJ1-6, with D perhaps TRBD1 (5 bases). The TCR comes from a woman between 50 and 59 years old with active or convalescent COVID-19. CDR3 amino acids: CASSLAQGIHSPLHF. The CDR3 DNA reads TGTGCCAGCAGCTTAGCGCAGGGAATCCATTCACCCCTCCACTTT.